This T cell receptor (beta chain) derives from a study of human T cells and chemical hapten exposure. The V and J ends lost 1 base and 3 bases respectively, with 5 bases between them. Per the germline V gene, CDR1 is SGDLS and CDR2 is YYNGEE. This CDR3 contains 13 residues. Study outcomes and limitations: Relative to control repertoires, expanded TCRs gave rise to significantly more large CDR3 similarity clusters.

Specified time point: pre-sensitization, week 0. Treatment here: therapeutic diphenylcyclopropenone sensitization with weekly scalp DPC. Prior to each patch test being applied, blood was drawn. From whole blood left unfractionated, total RNA was extracted. This clonotype was observed many times. The antigen is unknown. TCRdb passed the RACE reads through MiXCR, listing each CDR3 protein once. This table has over 300,000 distinct CDR3 sequences, 5% to 6.5% appearing once. The chain combines TRBV9 with TRBJ1-5; D is undetermined. The TCR originated in a woman between 45 and 65 years old with alopecia areata. Some clones in this sample may be carry-over from other donors' samples. This material consisted of whole blood, taken in connection with sensitization to the hapten diphenylcyclopropenone (DPC). CDR3 region: CASSVTDNQPQHF. The CDR3, as DNA: TGTGCCAGCAGCGTAACGGACAATCAGCCCCAGCATTTT. The whole variable domain, remainder taken from reference TRBV9 and TRBJ1-5, is DSGVTQTPKHLITATGQRVTLRCSPRSGDLSVYWYQQSLDQGLQFLIQYYNGEERAKGNILERFSAQQFPDLHSELNLSSLELGDSALYFCASSVTDNQPQHFGDGTRLSIL.